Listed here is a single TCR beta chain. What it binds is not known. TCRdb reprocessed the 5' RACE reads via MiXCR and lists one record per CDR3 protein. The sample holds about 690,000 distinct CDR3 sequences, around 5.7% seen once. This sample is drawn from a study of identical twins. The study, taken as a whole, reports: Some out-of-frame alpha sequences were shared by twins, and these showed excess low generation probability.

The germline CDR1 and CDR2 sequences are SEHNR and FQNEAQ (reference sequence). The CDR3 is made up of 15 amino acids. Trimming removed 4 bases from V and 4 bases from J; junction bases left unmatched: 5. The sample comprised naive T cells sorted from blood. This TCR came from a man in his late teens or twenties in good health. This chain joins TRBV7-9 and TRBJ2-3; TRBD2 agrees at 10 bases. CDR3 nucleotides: TGTGCCAGCAGCTCTAGCGGGAGTTCCTCAGATACGCAGTATTTT. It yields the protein CASSSSGSSSDTQYF.